This entry lists 25 T cell receptor beta chains sequenced from one sample in a study of patients and donors after allogeneic stem cell transplantation. One entry per CDR3 protein results from TCRdb running MiXCR on the RT-PCR reads. The profile shows roughly 180,000 distinct CDR3 sequences, around 41% of them singletons. Input material: blood, either unsorted or a sorted T cell fraction (not recorded which). The receptors here all came from a human donor who was either an allogeneic HSCT recipient or a stem cell or donor lymphocyte infusion donor (not recorded which). It is not recorded whose cells these are; they may come from a transplant donor.

The rearrangement joins TRBV9 to TRBJ2-7; 9 bases line up with TRBD1. The CDR3 sequence is 14 residues long. The V segment lost 1 base and the J segment 5 bases; nucleotides outside the gene matches: 4. Germline V lookup: CDR1 SGDLS, CDR2 YYNGEE. CDR3 region: CASSVRGTGNEQYF. The CDR3 coding sequence is TGTGCCAGCAGCGTAAGGGGGACAGGGAACGAGCAGTACTTC.

This clonotype has a handful of counts. The rearrangement uses TRBV6-2 or TRBV6-3 and TRBJ1-1, with D possibly TRBD1 on 5 matching bases. The V gene lost 6 bases and the J gene lost 0 bases, with 14 bases spanning the gap. The CDR3 covers 15 residues. Looked up from germline, CDR1 is MNHEY and CDR2 is SVGEGT. In nucleotides, the CDR3 is TGTGCCAGCAGGGGACCACGGACCATGAACACTGAAGCTTTCTTT. Its translation is CASRGPRTMNTEAFF.

The J gene is TRBJ2-7, the V gene TRBV3-1; 12 nucleotides align to TRBD2. Germline V gene sequence: CDR1 LGHDT, CDR2 YNNKEL (reference sequence). V dropped 3 bases and J dropped 5; count of bases not matched to a gene: 5. CDR3 size: 15 residues. The CDR3 DNA reads TGTGCCAGCAGCCATGAGGGACTAGCGGGCGACGAGCAGTACTTC. Protein: CASSHEGLAGDEQYF.

The CDR3 sequence is CASSFRRDVGPNYNEQFF. Written as DNA, the CDR3 is TGTGCCAGCAGTTTTCGACGGGACGTAGGACCTAACTACAATGAGCAGTTCTTC. The chain joins TRBV6-6 to TRBJ2-1, with D perhaps being TRBD1 or TRBD2 (5 bases each). The germline V gene encodes CDR1 MNHNY and CDR2 SVGAGI (reference sequence). Trimming pared 4 bases from V and 3 bases from J, leaving 22 bases between. The CDR3 spans 18 residues.

V and J are TRBV30 and TRBJ2-1, with D unresolved. CDR1 and CDR2 from the germline V gene are GTSNPN and SVGIG (reference sequence). The ends were cut back, 3 bases at V and 7 bases at J, with 7 bases in the middle. The CDR3 spans 11 residues. The CDR3 is CAWSPINEQFF. The CDR3 coding sequence is TGTGCCTGGAGCCCAATAAATGAGCAGTTCTTC.

The V call is TRBV7-9, the J call TRBJ1-2; TRBD1 matches 10 bases. The CDR3 sequence is 14 residues long. Germline CDR1 is SEHNR and CDR2 is FQNEAQ (reference sequence). The V gene end was trimmed by 5 bases and the J gene end by 6 bases; junction bases not matched to a gene: 6. The CDR3 DNA reads as TGTGCCAGCAGCGGGACAGGGGTGCCCGATGGCTACACCTTC. Translation gives CASSGTGVPDGYTF.

This clonotype was seen a few times. This chain uses TRBV2 with TRBJ2-7; 9 bases map to TRBD1. V lost 6 bases to trimming and J lost 6 bases; unmatched junction nucleotides: 12. CDR3 length equals 15 residues. Germline V CDR1 and CDR2: SNHLY, FYNNEI. CDR3 in amino acids: CASRLNRDRETEQYF. CDR3 coding DNA: TGTGCCAGCAGACTAAACCGGGACAGGGAGACCGAGCAGTACTTC.

A few counts support this clonotype. The chain is built from TRBV12-3 or TRBV12-4 and TRBJ1-2; D unclear. The CDR3 covers 13 residues. With 4 bases removed from V and 1 base from J, the gap between germline ends came to 7 bases. The CDR3 protein is CASSSTVNYGYTF. Here the CDR3 DNA reads TGTGCCAGCAGTTCGACCGTTAACTATGGCTACACCTTC.

This chain links TRBV5-1 with TRBJ1-2; D unclear. The length of the CDR3 is 12 residues. The ends were cut back, 0 bases at V and 12 bases at J, with 12 bases in the middle. The V gene's germline CDR1 is SGHRS and CDR2 YFSETQ. The CDR3: CASSLAGPENTF. The CDR3 DNA reads as TGCGCCAGCAGCTTGGCCGGGCCCGAAAACACCTTC.

The chain carries TRBV13 and TRBJ2-7, with D uncertain. Per germline, CDR1 PRHDT and CDR2 FYEKMQ (reference sequence). The CDR3 runs to 16 residues. The V end lost 4 bases, the J end lost 0 bases, and 16 bases lay between the germline ends. In nucleotides, the CDR3 is TGTGCCAGCAGCTCCCCCTCGACCCCTTCCTCCTACGAGCAGTACTTC. Its translation: CASSSPSTPSSYEQYF.

The V call is TRBV11-2, the J call TRBJ1-2; 7 bases agree with TRBD1. The V gene's germline CDR1 is SGHAT and CDR2 FQNNGV. CDR3 size: 14 residues. V lost 5 bases to trimming and J lost 2 bases; unmatched junction nucleotides: 5. CDR3 coding DNA: TGTGCCAGCAGCCCAACGGACAGGAACTATGGCTACACCTTC. Protein: CASSPTDRNYGYTF.

The chain links TRBV4-2 to TRBJ2-1, with TRBD2 matching 11 bases. Germline CDR1 reads LGHNA; CDR2 reads YNFKEQ. The trim removed 1 base at V and 4 bases at J, leaving 0 bases unmatched. The CDR3 runs 15 residues. Here the CDR3 reads CASSQGLAGYNEQFF. The DNA for the CDR3 is TGTGCCAGCAGCCAAGGACTAGCGGGGTACAATGAGCAGTTCTTC.

V gene TRBV14 combines with J gene TRBJ2-3, with 8 positions matching TRBD2. The CDR3 is 16 amino acids. The V segment lost 4 bases and the J segment 8 bases; nucleotides outside the gene matches: 14. Looked up from germline, CDR1 is SGHDN and CDR2 is FVKESK. The CDR3 DNA reads as TGTGCCAGCAGCCTTCGGGCCCCAGCGGGAGAGGGTACGCAGTATTTT. The encoded protein is CASSLRAPAGEGTQYF.

The CDR3 loop reads CASSLARQDKETQYF. As DNA, the CDR3 is TGTGCCAGCAGCTTAGCGCGACAGGATAAAGAGACCCAGTACTTC. The chain uses TRBV7-9 and TRBJ2-5; a possible D gene is TRBD1 (6 bases). CDR1 SEHNR and CDR2 FQNEAQ come from the germline V gene (reference sequence). This CDR3 is 15 amino acids long. V lost 0 bases to trimming and J lost 3 bases, with 11 bases between them.

The rearrangement links TRBV15 to TRBJ1-2; D is perhaps TRBD1 (5 bases). CDR1 LNHNV and CDR2 YYDKDF come from the germline V gene (reference sequence). This CDR3 has 13 amino acids. V dropped 11 bases and J dropped 4 bases, with 17 bases sitting between them. The CDR3 nucleotides read TGTGCCGCAGGGAGGGGACCGGGCTATGGCTACACCTTC. Amino acid sequence: CAAGRGPGYGYTF.

Only a few counts were recorded for this clonotype. The chain links TRBV6-2 or TRBV6-3 to TRBJ1-2, with 7 positions matching TRBD1. This CDR3 is 16 amino acids long. V trimming: 4 bases; J trimming: 6 bases; junction bases outside the gene matches: 14. CDR1 and CDR2 from the germline V gene are MNHEY and SVGEGT. The chain's CDR3 is CASSSFPPGRGDGYTF. The CDR3 bases are TGTGCCAGCAGTTCTTTCCCCCCCGGCAGGGGGGATGGCTACACCTTC.

The V and J genes are TRBV27 and TRBJ2-1, with TRBD2 matching 8 bases. CDR3 length: 12 amino acids. From germline, CDR1 is MNHEY and CDR2 SMNVEV (reference sequence). With 9 bases clipped from V and 7 bases from J, the junction kept 5 bases outside the gene matches. Here the CDR3 DNA reads TGTGCCAGTCGGGAGGGCGGTAATGAGCAGTTCTTC. Encoded protein: CASREGGNEQFF.

The chain carries TRBV12-3 or TRBV12-4 and TRBJ1-4, with D possibly being TRBD1 (6 bases). Trimming took 4 bases from V and 6 from J, leaving 21 bases between them. The CDR3 length is 17 residues. CDR3 sequence: CASSSPDLGTTYEKLFF. CDR3 in DNA: TGTGCCAGCAGTTCACCCGACTTAGGGACAACCTATGAAAAACTGTTTTTT.

The chain joins TRBV12-3 or TRBV12-4 to TRBJ2-2; D is possibly TRBD1 or TRBD2 (5 bases each). There are 17 residues in the CDR3. V was trimmed by 5 bases and J by 4 bases, leaving 20 bases between them. CDR3 nucleotide sequence: TGTGCCAGCAGTCCCGCAGGGAGTTACAAAGGCACCGGGGAGCTGTTTTTT. The encoded protein is CASSPAGSYKGTGELFF.

The chain is built from TRBV6-5 and TRBJ2-1; TRBD2 matches 7 bases. V lost 6 bases to trimming and J lost 2 bases; unmatched junction nucleotides: 4. Germline V gene sequence: CDR1 MNHEY, CDR2 SVGAGI. The CDR3 covers 14 residues. The chain's CDR3 is CASSSSGTYNEQFF. The CDR3 region has the DNA TGTGCCAGCAGCTCTAGCGGCACCTACAATGAGCAGTTCTTC.

CDR3 residues: CASSFRVTRRDYNEQFF. The CDR3 bases are TGTGCCAGCAGTTTTAGGGTTACCCGCCGGGACTACAATGAGCAGTTCTTC. The chain recombines TRBV12-3 or TRBV12-4 with TRBJ2-1; D is possibly TRBD2 (5 bases). With 3 bases removed from V and 3 bases from J, the gap between germline ends came to 18 bases. This CDR3 is built from 17 residues.

This clonotype was counted between two and nine times. This sequence joins TRBV10-3 and TRBJ1-1, with D uncertain. This CDR3 region has 11 residues. Germline V gene sequence: CDR1 ENHRY, CDR2 SYGVKD. With 3 bases removed from V and 4 bases from J, the gap between germline ends came to 3 bases. The CDR3 coding sequence is TGTGCCATCAGTGACCTCACTGAAGCTTTCTTT. It specifies CAISDLTEAFF.

This sequence joins TRBV7-9 and TRBJ1-1; no firm D call. The CDR3 consists of 12 residues. Germline V gene lookup returns CDR1 SEHNR and CDR2 FQNEAQ (reference sequence). The ends were cut back, 7 bases at V and 5 bases at J, with 11 bases in the middle. CDR3 bases: TGTGCCAGCAACCTCCTGGGAACTGAAGCTTTCTTT. Protein product: CASNLLGTEAFF.

V usage is TRBV5-1 and J usage is TRBJ2-7, with 7 bases aligning to TRBD1. V shed 2 bases, J shed 1 base, and the junction held 3 bases outside the gene matches. This CDR3 contains 14 residues. Germline loops: CDR1 SGHRS, CDR2 YFSETQ. The CDR3 DNA reads TGCGCCAGCAGCTTCACAGGGGATTCCTACGAGCAGTACTTC. It codes for CASSFTGDSYEQYF.

In this sample, this clonotype turned up a few times. V usage is TRBV4-3 and J usage is TRBJ1-2, with no clear D. Trimming removed 0 bases at V and 3 bases at J, with 11 bases between. The germline CDR1 and CDR2 sequences are LGHNA and YSLEER. The CDR3 contains 15 residues. The CDR3 region is CASSQEAGRHYGYTF. The CDR3 nucleotides are TGCGCCAGCAGCCAAGAAGCGGGCAGACACTATGGCTACACCTTC.